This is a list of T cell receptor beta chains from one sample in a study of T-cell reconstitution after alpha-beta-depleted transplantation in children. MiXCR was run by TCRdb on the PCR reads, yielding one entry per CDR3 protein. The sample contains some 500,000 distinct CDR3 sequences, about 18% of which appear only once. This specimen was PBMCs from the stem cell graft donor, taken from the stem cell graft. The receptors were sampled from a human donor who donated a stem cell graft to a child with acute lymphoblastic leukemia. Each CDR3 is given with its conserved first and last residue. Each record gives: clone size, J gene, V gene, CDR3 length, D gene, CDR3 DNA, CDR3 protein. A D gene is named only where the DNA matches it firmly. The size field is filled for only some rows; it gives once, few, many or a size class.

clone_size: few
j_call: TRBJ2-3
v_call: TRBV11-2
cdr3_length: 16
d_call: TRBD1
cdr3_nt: TGTGCCAGCAGCTTAGTCGGGGACAGGGGGACAGATACGCAGTATTTT
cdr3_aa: CASSLVGDRGTDTQYF

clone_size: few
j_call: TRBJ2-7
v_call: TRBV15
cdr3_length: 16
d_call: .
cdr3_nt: TGTGCCACCAGCAGAGTCCGGGACCTAAGCTCCTACGAGCAGTACTTC
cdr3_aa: CATSRVRDLSSYEQYF

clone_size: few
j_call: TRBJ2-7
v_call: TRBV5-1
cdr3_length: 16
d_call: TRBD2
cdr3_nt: TGCGCCAGCAGCCAAACTAGCGGGTCGAGCTCCTACGAGCAGTACTTC
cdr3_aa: CASSQTSGSSSYEQYF

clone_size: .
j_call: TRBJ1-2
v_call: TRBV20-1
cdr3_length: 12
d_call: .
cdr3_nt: TGCAGTGCTAACGGTGCCGGGGGAGGCTACACCTTC
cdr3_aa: CSANGAGGGYTF

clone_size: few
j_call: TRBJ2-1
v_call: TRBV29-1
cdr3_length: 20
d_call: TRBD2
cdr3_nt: TGCAGCGTCGTCCAAGTGGGCCTAGCGGGAAGGTACAACCAATACAATGAGCAGTTCTTC
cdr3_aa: CSVVQVGLAGRYNQYNEQFF

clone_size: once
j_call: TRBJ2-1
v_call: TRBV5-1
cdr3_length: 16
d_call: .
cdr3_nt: TGCGCCAGCAGCCCCGAGGGGGGGGGCTCCTACAATGAGCAGTTCTTC
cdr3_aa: CASSPEGGGSYNEQFF

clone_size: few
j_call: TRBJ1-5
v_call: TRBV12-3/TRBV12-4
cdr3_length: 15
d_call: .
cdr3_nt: TGTGCCAGCAGTCTATGGGACATTCAGTATCAGCCCCAGCATTTT
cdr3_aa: CASSLWDIQYQPQHF

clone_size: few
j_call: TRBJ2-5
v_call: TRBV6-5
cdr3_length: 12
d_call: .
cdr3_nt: TGTGCCAGCAGGGATCTCCAAGAGACCCAGTACTTC
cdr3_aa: CASRDLQETQYF

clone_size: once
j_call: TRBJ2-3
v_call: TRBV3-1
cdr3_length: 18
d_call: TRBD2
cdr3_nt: TGTGCCAGCAGCCAATCGGCCATGTTTAGCGGGAGCACAGATACGCAGTATTTT
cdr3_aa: CASSQSAMFSGSTDTQYF

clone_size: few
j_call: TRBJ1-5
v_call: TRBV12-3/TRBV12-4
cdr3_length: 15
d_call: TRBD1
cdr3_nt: TGTGCCAGCAGTCAGGGACAGGGGGACAATCAGCCCCAGCATTTT
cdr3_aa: CASSQGQGDNQPQHF

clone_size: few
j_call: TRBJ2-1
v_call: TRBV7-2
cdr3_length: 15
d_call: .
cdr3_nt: TGTGCCAGCAGCTTAACAGGCACTAGCTACAATGAGCAGTTCTTC
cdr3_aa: CASSLTGTSYNEQFF

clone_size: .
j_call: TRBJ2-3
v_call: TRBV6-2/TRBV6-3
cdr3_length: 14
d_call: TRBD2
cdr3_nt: TGTGCCGGCACTAGCGGGAGTCCCCCAGATACGCAGTATTTT
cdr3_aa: CAGTSGSPPDTQYF

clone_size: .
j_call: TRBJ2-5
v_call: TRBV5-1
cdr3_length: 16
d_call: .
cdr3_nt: TGCGCCAGCAGCCCAAGGCTAGTGGAGTACCAAGAGACCCAGTACTTC
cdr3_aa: CASSPRLVEYQETQYF

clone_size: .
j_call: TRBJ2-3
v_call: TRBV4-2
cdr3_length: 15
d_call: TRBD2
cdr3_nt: TGTGCCAGCAGCCAAGGCCTGGGAGGGAGAGATACGCAGTATTTT
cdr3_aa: CASSQGLGGRDTQYF

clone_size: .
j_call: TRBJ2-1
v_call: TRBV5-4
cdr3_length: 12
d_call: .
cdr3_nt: TGTGCCAGCAGCATGGGGGGGCATGAGCAGTTCTTC
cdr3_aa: CASSMGGHEQFF

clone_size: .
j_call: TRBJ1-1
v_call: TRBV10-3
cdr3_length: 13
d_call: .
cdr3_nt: TGTGCCATCAGCGGACAGAGGTCGATAGAAGCTTTCTTT
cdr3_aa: CAISGQRSIEAFF

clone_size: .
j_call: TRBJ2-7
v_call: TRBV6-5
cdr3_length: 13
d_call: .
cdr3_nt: TGTGCCAGCAGTTACCAGGGCAACTACGAGCAGTACTTC
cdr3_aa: CASSYQGNYEQYF

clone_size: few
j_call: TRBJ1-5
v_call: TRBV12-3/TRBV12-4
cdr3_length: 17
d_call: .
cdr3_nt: TGTGCCAGCAGTAACTCCTTTTGGGGGAATAGCAATCAGCCCCAGCATTTT
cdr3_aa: CASSNSFWGNSNQPQHF

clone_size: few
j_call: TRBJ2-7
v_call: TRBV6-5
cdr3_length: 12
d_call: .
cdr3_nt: TGTGCCAGCAGGCATGGGACGGGGGAGCAGTACTTC
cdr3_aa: CASRHGTGEQYF

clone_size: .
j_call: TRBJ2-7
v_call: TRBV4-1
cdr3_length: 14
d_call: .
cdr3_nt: TGCGCCAGCAGCCAAAGGCAGGACAGCCGGGAGCAGTACTTC
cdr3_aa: CASSQRQDSREQYF

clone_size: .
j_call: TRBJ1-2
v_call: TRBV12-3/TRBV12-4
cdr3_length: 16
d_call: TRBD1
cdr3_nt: TGTGCCAGCAGCCCGGATAGACAGGGGAGGGTCTATGGCTACACCTTC
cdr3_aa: CASSPDRQGRVYGYTF

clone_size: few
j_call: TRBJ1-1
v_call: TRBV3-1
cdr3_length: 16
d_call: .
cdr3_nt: TGTGCCAGCAGCCAAGAATCCCACGTGGGCACGACTGAAGCTTTCTTT
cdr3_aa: CASSQESHVGTTEAFF

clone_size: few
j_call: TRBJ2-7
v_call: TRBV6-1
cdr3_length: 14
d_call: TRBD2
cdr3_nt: TGTGCCAGCATAGCGGGGAAAGTGCCGTACGAGCAGTACTTC
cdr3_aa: CASIAGKVPYEQYF

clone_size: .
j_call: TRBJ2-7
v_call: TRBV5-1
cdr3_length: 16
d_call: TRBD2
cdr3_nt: TGCGCCAGCAGCTTGGGATTCGCGGGAGTTCCCTACGAGCAGTACTTC
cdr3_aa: CASSLGFAGVPYEQYF

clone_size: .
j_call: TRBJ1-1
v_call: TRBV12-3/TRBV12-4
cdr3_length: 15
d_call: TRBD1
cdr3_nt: TGTGCCAGCAGTTCTAACGACAGGGGGAGGACTGAAGCTTTCTTT
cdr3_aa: CASSSNDRGRTEAFF

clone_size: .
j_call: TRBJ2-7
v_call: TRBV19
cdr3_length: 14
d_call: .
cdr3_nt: TGTGCCAGTAACTCGCTGGACGGGAACTACGAGCAGTACTTC
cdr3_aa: CASNSLDGNYEQYF

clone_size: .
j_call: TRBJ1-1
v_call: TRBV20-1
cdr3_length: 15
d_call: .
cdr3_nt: TGCAGTGCTAGAGATCTTGGCGCCTTGAACACTGAAGCTTTCTTT
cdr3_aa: CSARDLGALNTEAFF

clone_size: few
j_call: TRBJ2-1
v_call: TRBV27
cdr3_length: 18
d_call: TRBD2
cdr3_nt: TGTGCCAGCAGTTTGTTAGGGAAGACTAGCGGGAGTTACAATGAGCAGTTCTTC
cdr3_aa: CASSLLGKTSGSYNEQFF

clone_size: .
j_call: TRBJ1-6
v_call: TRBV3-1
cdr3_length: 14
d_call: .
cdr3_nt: TGTGCCTCTCGGGAGGGAACATATAATTCACCCCTCCACTTT
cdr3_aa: CASREGTYNSPLHF

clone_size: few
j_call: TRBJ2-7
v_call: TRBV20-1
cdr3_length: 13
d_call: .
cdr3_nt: TGCAGTGCTAGAGTAGCCGGGGTGAGGGAGCAGTACTTC
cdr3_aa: CSARVAGVREQYF

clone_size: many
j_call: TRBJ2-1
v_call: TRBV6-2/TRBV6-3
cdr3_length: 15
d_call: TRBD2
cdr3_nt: TGTGCCAGCACCCTAGCGGGAGGGCCTTCCAATGAGCAGTTCTTC
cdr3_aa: CASTLAGGPSNEQFF

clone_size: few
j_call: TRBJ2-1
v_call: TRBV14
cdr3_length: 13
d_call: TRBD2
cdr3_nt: TGTGCCAGCAGCCTCAGACCAGCGGGGTGGCAGTTCTTC
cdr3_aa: CASSLRPAGWQFF

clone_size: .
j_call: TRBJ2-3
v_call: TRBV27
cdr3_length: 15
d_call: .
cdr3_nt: TGTGCCAGCAGTCCTCACCCAGCCCGTACAGATACGCAGTATTTT
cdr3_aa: CASSPHPARTDTQYF